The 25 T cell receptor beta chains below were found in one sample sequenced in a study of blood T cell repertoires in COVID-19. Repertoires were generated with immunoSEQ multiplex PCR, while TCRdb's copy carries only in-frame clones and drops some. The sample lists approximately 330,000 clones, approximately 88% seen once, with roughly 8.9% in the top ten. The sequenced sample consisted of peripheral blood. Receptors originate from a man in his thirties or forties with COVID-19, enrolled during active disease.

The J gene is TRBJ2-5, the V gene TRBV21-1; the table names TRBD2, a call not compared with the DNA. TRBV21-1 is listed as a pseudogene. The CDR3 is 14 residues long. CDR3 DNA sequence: TGTGCCAGCATGGCCGCGGGGTTCAAAGAGACCCAGTACTTC. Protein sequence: CASMAAGFKETQYF.

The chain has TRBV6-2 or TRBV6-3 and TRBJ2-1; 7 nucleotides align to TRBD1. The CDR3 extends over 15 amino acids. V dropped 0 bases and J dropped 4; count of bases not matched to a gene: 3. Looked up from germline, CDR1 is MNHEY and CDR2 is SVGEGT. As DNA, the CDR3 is TGTGCCAGCAGTTACTCTAGGGGGCTGTACAATGAGCAGTTCTTC. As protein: CASSYSRGLYNEQFF.

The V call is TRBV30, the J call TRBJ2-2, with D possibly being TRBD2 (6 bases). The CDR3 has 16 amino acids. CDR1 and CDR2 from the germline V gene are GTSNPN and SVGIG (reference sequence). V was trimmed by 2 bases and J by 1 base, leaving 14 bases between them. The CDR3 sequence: CAWSPPTGLNTGELFF. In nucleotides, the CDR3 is TGTGCCTGGAGTCCCCCAACGGGACTGAACACCGGGGAGCTGTTTTTT.

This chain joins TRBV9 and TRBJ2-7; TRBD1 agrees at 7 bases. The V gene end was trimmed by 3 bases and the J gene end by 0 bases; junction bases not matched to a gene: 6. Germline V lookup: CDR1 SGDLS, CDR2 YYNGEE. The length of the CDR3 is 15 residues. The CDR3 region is CASSGDRDPSYEQYF. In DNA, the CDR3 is TGTGCCAGCAGCGGAGACAGGGACCCCTCCTACGAGCAGTACTTC.

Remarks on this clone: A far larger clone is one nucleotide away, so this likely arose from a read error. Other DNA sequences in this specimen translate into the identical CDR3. In DNA, the CDR3 is TGTGCCAGCAGCCCCGGACAGGGGAACACTGAAGCTTTCTTT. Amino acid sequence: CASSPGQGNTEAFF. V usage is TRBV28 and J usage is TRBJ1-1; TRBD1 aligns across 8 bases. Per germline, CDR1 MDHEN and CDR2 SYDVKM. With V trimmed by 6 bases and J by 1 base, 4 bases remained unmatched. The CDR3 has 14 residues.

DNA for the CDR3: TGTGCCAGTACCAGCTCTGGGGCCAACGTCCTGACTTTC. Protein product: CASTSSGANVLTF. This chain uses TRBV25-1 with TRBJ2-6; D is ambiguous. This CDR3 comprises 13 residues. Germline V gene sequence: CDR1 MGHDK, CDR2 SYGVNS. V was cut by 9 bases and J by 0 bases, with 6 bases left in between.

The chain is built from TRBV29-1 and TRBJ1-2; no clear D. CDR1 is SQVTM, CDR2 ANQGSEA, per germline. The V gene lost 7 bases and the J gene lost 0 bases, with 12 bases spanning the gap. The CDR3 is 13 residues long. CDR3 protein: CSAEAGTNYGYTF. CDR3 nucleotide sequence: TGCAGCGCCGAGGCGGGTACTAACTATGGCTACACCTTC.

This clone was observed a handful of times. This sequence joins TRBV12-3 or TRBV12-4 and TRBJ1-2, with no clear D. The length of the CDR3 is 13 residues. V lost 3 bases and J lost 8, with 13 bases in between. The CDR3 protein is CASSFDINSGYTF. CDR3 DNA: TGTGCCAGCAGTTTTGATATTAACTCCGGCTACACCTTC.

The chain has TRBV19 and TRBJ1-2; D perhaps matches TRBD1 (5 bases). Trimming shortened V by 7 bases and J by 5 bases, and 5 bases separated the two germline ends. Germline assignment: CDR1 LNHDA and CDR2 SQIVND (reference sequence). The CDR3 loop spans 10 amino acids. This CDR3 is CASKGYGYTF. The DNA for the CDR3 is TGTGCCAGTAAGGGGTATGGCTACACCTTC.

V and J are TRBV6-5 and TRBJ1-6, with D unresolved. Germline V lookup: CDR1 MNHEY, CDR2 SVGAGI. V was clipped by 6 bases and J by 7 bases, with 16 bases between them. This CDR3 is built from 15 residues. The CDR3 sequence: CASSRGYSGNSPLHF. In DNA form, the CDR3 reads TGTGCCAGCAGCCGCGGGTACTCGGGGAATTCACCCCTCCACTTT.

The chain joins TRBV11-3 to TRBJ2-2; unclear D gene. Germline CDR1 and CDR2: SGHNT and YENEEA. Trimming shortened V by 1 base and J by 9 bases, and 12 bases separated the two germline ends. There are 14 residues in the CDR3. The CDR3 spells CASSLGRSSRELFF. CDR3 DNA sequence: TGTGCCAGCAGCTTAGGCCGGAGCTCCAGGGAGCTGTTTTTT. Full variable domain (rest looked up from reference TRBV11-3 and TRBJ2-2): EAGVVQSPRYKIIEKKQPVAFWCNPISGHNTLYWYLQNLGQGPELLIRYENEEAVDDSQLPKDRFSAERLKGVDSTLKIQPAELGDSAVYLCASSLGRSSRELFFGEGSRLTVL.

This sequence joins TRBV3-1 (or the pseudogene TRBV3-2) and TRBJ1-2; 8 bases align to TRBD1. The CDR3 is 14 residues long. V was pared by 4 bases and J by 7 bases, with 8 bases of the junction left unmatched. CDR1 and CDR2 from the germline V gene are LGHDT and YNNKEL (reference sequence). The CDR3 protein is CASSLSGTGGGYTF. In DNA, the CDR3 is TGTGCCAGCAGCCTATCAGGGACAGGTGGTGGCTACACCTTC.

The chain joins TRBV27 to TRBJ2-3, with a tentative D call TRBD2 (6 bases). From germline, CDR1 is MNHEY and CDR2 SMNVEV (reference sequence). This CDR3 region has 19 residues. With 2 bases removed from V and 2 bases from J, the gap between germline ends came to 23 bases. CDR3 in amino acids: CASSLETRVGGSITDTQYF. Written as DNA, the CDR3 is TGTGCCAGCAGTTTAGAGACTCGTGTGGGGGGATCAATCACAGATACGCAGTATTTT.

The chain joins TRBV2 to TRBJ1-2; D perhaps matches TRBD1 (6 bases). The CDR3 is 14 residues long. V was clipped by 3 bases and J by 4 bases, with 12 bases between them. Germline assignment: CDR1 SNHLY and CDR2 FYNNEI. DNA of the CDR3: TGTGCCAGCAGTGAGGGGGCGGGTGGCTATGGCTACACCTTC. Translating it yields CASSEGAGGYGYTF.

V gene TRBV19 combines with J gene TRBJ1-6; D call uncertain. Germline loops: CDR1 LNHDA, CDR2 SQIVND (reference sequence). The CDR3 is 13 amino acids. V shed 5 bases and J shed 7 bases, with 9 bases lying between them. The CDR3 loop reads CASSRDINSPLHF. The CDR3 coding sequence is TGTGCCAGTAGTCGTGACATAAATTCACCCCTCCACTTT.

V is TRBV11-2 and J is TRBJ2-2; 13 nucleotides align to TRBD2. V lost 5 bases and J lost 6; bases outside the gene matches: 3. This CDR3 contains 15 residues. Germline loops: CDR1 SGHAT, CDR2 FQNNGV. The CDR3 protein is CASSQTSGRAGELFF. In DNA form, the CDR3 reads TGTGCCAGCAGCCAAACTAGCGGGAGGGCCGGGGAGCTGTTTTTT. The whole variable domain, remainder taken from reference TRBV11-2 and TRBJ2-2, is EAGVAQSPRYKIIEKRQSVAFWCNPISGHATLYWYQQILGQGPKLLIQFQNNGVVDDSQLPKDRFSAERLKGVDSTLKIQPAKLEDSAVYLCASSQTSGRAGELFFGEGSRLTVL.

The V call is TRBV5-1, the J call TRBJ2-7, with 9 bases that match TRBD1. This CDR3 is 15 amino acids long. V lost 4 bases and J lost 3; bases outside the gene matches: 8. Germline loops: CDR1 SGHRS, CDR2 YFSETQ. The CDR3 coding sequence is TGCGCCAGCAGCCATGGACAGGGGAAGGTCTACGAGCAGTACTTC. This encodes CASSHGQGKVYEQYF.

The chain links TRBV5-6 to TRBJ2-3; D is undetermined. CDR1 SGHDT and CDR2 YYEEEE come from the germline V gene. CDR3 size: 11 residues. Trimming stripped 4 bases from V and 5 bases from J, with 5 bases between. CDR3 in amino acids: CASSLRDTQYF. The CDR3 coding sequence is TGTGCCAGCAGCCTGAGAGATACGCAGTATTTT.

The CDR3 DNA is TGTGCCAGCAGTTTCGCGGGGGGCGCGTACGAGCAGTACTTC. This gives the protein CASSFAGGAYEQYF. V is TRBV27 and J is TRBJ2-7; 8 bases are a match to TRBD2. The trim removed 3 bases at V and 4 bases at J, leaving 5 bases unmatched. The CDR3 length is 14 residues. CDR1 MNHEY and CDR2 SMNVEV come from the germline V gene (reference sequence).

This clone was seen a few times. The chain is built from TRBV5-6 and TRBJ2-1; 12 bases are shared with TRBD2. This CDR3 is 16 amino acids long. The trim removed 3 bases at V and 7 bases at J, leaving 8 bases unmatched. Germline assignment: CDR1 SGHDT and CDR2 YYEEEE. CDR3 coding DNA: TGTGCCAGCAGCTCAGAACTAGCGGGAGGTTTTAATGAGCAGTTCTTC. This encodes CASSSELAGGFNEQFF.

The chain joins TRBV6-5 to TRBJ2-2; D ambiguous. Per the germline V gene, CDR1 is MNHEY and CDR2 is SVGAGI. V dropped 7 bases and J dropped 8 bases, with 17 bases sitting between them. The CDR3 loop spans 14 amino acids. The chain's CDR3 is CASTPISTLGELFF. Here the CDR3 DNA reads TGTGCCAGCACTCCTATCTCCACACTAGGGGAGCTGTTTTTT.

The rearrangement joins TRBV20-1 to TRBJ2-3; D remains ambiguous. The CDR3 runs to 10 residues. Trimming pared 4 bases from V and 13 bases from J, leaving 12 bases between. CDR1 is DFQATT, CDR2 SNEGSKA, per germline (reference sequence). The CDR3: CSAKTQYKYF. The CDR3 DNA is TGCAGTGCTAAGACTCAGTACAAGTATTTT.

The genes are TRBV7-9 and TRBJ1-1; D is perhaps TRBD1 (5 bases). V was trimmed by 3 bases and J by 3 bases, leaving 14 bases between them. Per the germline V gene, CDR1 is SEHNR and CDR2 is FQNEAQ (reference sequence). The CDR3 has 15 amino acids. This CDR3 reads CASSFQGPRDTEAFF. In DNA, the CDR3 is TGTGCCAGCAGCTTCCAGGGCCCCAGGGACACTGAAGCTTTCTTT.

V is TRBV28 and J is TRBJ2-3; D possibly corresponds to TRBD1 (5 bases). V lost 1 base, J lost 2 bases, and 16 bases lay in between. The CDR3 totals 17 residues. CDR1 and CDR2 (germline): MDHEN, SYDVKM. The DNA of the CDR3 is TGTGCCAGCAGTTTATTAGGACCGGGCAGGGACACAGATACGCAGTATTTT. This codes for CASSLLGPGRDTDTQYF.

CDR3 loop: CASSPPGSLNTEAFF. In DNA, the CDR3 is TGTGCCAGCAGTCCCCCCGGGAGCCTGAACACTGAAGCTTTCTTT. J is TRBJ1-1 and V is TRBV27; unclear D gene. The CDR3 has 15 residues. Germline loops: CDR1 MNHEY, CDR2 SMNVEV (reference sequence). Trimming removed 5 bases at V and 0 bases at J, with 13 bases between.